The rows below give T cell receptor beta chains drawn from one sample of a study of blood T cells in healthy people across ages. TCRdb itself ran the 5' RACE reads through MiXCR, one entry per CDR3 protein. This sample has around 1.5 million distinct CDR3 sequences; about 31% occur once, and the top ten carry 11%. The sequenced material came from blood. These receptors were collected from a woman aged 25 to 39 in good health. Both conserved end residues are part of each CDR3. The order of the fields is J gene, D gene, clone size, V gene, CDR3 protein, CDR3 DNA. A D gene is named only where the DNA matches it firmly. Some rows have no size entry. The others give once, few or many, or a class for an expanded clone.

TRBJ1-2	NA	many	TRBV4-2	CASSQETGRNYGYTF	TGTGCCAGCAGCCAAGAAACCGGGAGAAACTATGGCTACACCTTC
TRBJ2-7	NA	many	TRBV5-1	CASSYGQYEQYF	TGCGCCAGCAGCTACGGACAGTACGAGCAGTACTTC
TRBJ1-5	TRBD1	few	TRBV5-1	CASSYRQGFHQPQHF	TGCGCCAGCAGCTACCGACAGGGCTTTCATCAGCCCCAGCATTTT
TRBJ2-7	TRBD2	few	TRBV5-1	CASTFGVAGLYEQYF	TGCGCCAGCACCTTCGGAGTAGCGGGACTCTACGAGCAGTACTTC
TRBJ2-1	NA	NA	TRBV5-6	CASRPLWGRDGYNEQFF	TGTGCCAGCAGACCTCTTTGGGGAAGAGACGGTTACAATGAGCAGTTCTTC
TRBJ1-1	NA	NA	TRBV7-9	CASSRTAEGTEAFF	TGTGCCAGCAGCCGAACCGCAGAAGGGACTGAAGCTTTCTTT
TRBJ2-1	TRBD2	NA	TRBV6-1	CASSGLTSGLEQFF	TGTGCCAGCAGTGGGTTGACTAGCGGGCTTGAGCAGTTCTTC
TRBJ1-4	NA	few	TRBV18	CASSPTPGGREKLFF	TGTGCCAGCTCACCAACCCCGGGTGGGCGGGAAAAACTGTTTTTT
TRBJ2-7	NA	few	TRBV4-2	CASSQEGSTVEQYF	TGTGCCAGCAGCCAAGAAGGGTCGACCGTGGAGCAGTACTTC
TRBJ2-5	NA	few	TRBV18	CASSPSKTETQYF	TGTGCCAGCTCACCCTCTAAGACGGAGACCCAGTACTTC
TRBJ2-2	TRBD1	NA	TRBV15	CATSTTDGTGMVGELFF	TGTGCCACCAGCACAACCGATGGGACAGGGATGGTCGGGGAGCTGTTTTTT
TRBJ2-5	NA	NA	TRBV30	CAWGRGGAYNEQYF	TGTGCCTGGGGGAGGGGGGGAGCCTACAATGAGCAGTACTTC
TRBJ2-7	TRBD1	few	TRBV7-9	CASSLGEAGGQYEQYF	TGTGCCAGCAGCTTAGGGGAAGCAGGGGGCCAGTACGAGCAGTACTTC
TRBJ2-5	NA	many	TRBV10-3	CAISDPRGEETQYF	TGTGCCATCAGTGACCCGAGAGGGGAAGAGACCCAGTACTTC
TRBJ2-7	NA	NA	TRBV20-1	CSAREGGEQYF	TGCAGTGCTAGAGAGGGGGGCGAGCAGTACTTC
TRBJ1-1	NA	few	TRBV29-1	CSVAQNTEAFF	TGCAGCGTCGCACAGAACACTGAAGCTTTCTTT
TRBJ2-7	NA	few	TRBV20-1	CSASRLSGVFNEQYF	TGCAGTGCTAGTAGGTTGTCAGGGGTGTTCAACGAGCAGTACTTC
TRBJ2-1	TRBD2	NA	TRBV12-5	CASGVASGMYNEQFF	TGTGCTAGTGGGGTAGCTAGCGGAATGTACAATGAGCAGTTCTTC
TRBJ2-1	NA	NA	TRBV29-1	CSVPGRITYNEQFF	TGCAGCGTCCCAGGCAGGATTACCTACAATGAGCAGTTCTTC
TRBJ2-5	TRBD1	few	TRBV5-6	CASSWDRGVGEQYF	TGTGCCAGCAGCTGGGACAGGGGCGTTGGAGAGCAGTACTTC
TRBJ1-2	NA	few	TRBV7-9	CASSLGPGLFYGYTF	TGTGCCAGCAGCTTAGGGCCGGGATTGTTCTATGGCTACACCTTC
TRBJ2-5	TRBD1	few	TRBV27	CASSIFLDRGYLETQYF	TGTGCCAGCAGTATTTTCTTGGACAGGGGTTATTTAGAGACCCAGTACTTC
TRBJ2-4	NA	few	TRBV7-2	CASSLARTLGKNIQYF	TGTGCCAGCAGCTTAGCGAGAACTCTAGGCAAAAACATTCAGTACTTC
TRBJ2-2	NA	NA	TRBV27	CASSAGMGITGELFF	TGTGCCAGCAGTGCGGGGATGGGAATCACCGGGGAGCTGTTTTTT
TRBJ2-5	NA	NA	TRBV5-1	CASSLPGAMETQYF	TGCGCCAGCAGCTTGCCGGGGGCTATGGAGACCCAGTACTTC
TRBJ2-1	TRBD1	NA	TRBV20-1	CSASGQGAETPRYNEQFF	TGCAGTGCTAGTGGACAGGGGGCAGAGACCCCTAGATACAATGAGCAGTTCTTC
TRBJ2-7	TRBD1	many	TRBV5-1	CASSVTGTGVNEQYF	TGCGCCAGCAGCGTCACCGGGACAGGGGTCAACGAGCAGTACTTC
TRBJ2-3	TRBD2	NA	TRBV3-1	CASSQEPSGIRNTQYF	TGTGCCAGCAGCCAGGAGCCTAGCGGGATCAGAAATACGCAGTATTTT
TRBJ1-1	NA	NA	TRBV11-2	CASSLDRRTEAFF	TGTGCCAGCAGCCTAGACAGGAGAACTGAAGCTTTCTTT
TRBJ2-7	NA	NA	TRBV19	CASSIDPAESSYEQYF	TGTGCCAGTAGTATAGATCCAGCGGAGAGCTCCTACGAGCAGTACTTC
TRBJ1-5	NA	NA	TRBV2	CASSGDAGSNQPPHF	TGTGCCAGCAGCGGGGACGCTGGAAGCAATCAGCCCCCGCATTTT
TRBJ2-7	TRBD1	many	TRBV5-1	CASSLGTGGDEQYF	TGTGCCAGCAGCTTAGGGACAGGGGGCGACGAGCAGTACTTC
TRBJ2-1	NA	NA	TRBV20-1	CSASSFRPPAGRESYNEQFF	TGCAGTGCTAGTTCATTTCGTCCCCCTGCCGGGCGGGAATCCTACAATGAGCAGTTCTTC
TRBJ2-6	NA	many	TRBV4-1	CASSQEVAGANVLTF	TGCGCCAGCAGTCAAGAGGTAGCGGGGGCCAACGTCCTGACTTTC
TRBJ2-7	TRBD1	NA	TRBV30	CASRGQGVHEQYF	TGTGCCTCGCGGGGACAGGGGGTCCACGAGCAGTACTTC
TRBJ2-5	TRBD2	NA	TRBV5-6	CASSLKWTSGNYKQYF	TGTGCCAGCAGCCTTAAATGGACTAGCGGGAACTACAAGCAGTACTTC
TRBJ2-7	TRBD2	NA	TRBV7-9	CASGLAGVHEQYF	TGTGCCAGCGGACTAGCGGGAGTTCACGAGCAGTACTTC
TRBJ2-1	NA	NA	TRBV4-1	CASSRAGASSEQFF	TGCGCCAGCAGCCGCGCGGGGGCTTCGAGTGAGCAGTTCTTC
TRBJ2-7	TRBD2	NA	TRBV5-1	CASSSPGLGAEQYF	TGCGCCAGCAGCTCTCCGGGACTAGGGGCGGAGCAGTACTTC
TRBJ1-1	NA	few	TRBV27	CASSFRGSLGAEAFF	TGTGCCAGCAGTTTCAGAGGCAGCTTAGGGGCTGAAGCTTTCTTT
TRBJ2-5	TRBD1	many	TRBV10-3	CAISPGQGQETQYF	TGTGCCATCAGTCCTGGACAGGGTCAAGAGACCCAGTACTTC